The rows below give T cell receptor beta chains drawn from one sample of a study of identical twins. TCRdb processed the 5' RACE reads anew with MiXCR; each CDR3 protein has one entry. The sample yields a few hundred thousand distinct CDR3 sequences, roughly 9.9% seen once. The data were also submitted as part of a second study, on yellow fever vaccine responses in identical twins.

Sequencing input: PBMCs. Receptors originate from a woman under 30 in good health. Both conserved end residues are part of each CDR3. D genes are given only for firm matches. The size entry is marked missing in some rows and otherwise reads once, few, many or a size class.

d_call clone_size j_call v_call cdr3_nt cdr3_aa
- - TRBJ2-1 TRBV11-2 TGTGCCAGCAGCTTACGGCCACCGCCGGTAGATGAGCAGTTCTTC CASSLRPPPVDEQFF
- few TRBJ2-7 TRBV12-3/TRBV12-4 TGTGCCAGCAGTGGGGCAGGGCCGGGCACGAGCTCCTACGAGCAGTACTTC CASSGAGPGTSSYEQYF
- - TRBJ2-2 TRBV4-3 TGCGCCAGCAGCCAAGGGACCTACGGGAACACCGGGGAGCTGTTTTTT CASSQGTYGNTGELFF
- - TRBJ2-7 TRBV20-1 TGCAGTGCTAGAGCCCCGGACAGCTACGAGCAGTACTTC CSARAPDSYEQYF
TRBD1 many TRBJ1-4 TRBV5-1 TGCGCCAGCAGCGGACAGGGCTCGACTAATGAAAAACTGTTTTTT CASSGQGSTNEKLFF
- - TRBJ1-3 TRBV30 TGTGCCTGGAGTCTGGAAAACACCATATATTTT CAWSLENTIYF
- - TRBJ2-1 TRBV7-9 TGTGCCAGCAGCTTCAGAGGGTGGATCAATGAGCAGTTCTTC CASSFRGWINEQFF
TRBD2 - TRBJ2-1 TRBV5-1 TGCGCCAGCAGCGCTTTAGCGGGGGCCACGAACAATGAGCAGTTCTTC CASSALAGATNNEQFF
TRBD1 few TRBJ2-1 TRBV4-1 TGCGCCAGCGTACCCGGGACAGGGAAATTGAGTGAGCAGTTCTTC CASVPGTGKLSEQFF
TRBD2 - TRBJ2-7 TRBV20-1 TGCAGTGCTCAACGGACTAGCACGGGTTCCTACGAGCAGTACTTC CSAQRTSTGSYEQYF
TRBD2 - TRBJ2-5 TRBV12-3/TRBV12-4 TGTGCCAGCAAACTAGCGGGCCTATCGGAGACCCAGTACTTC CASKLAGLSETQYF
- - TRBJ2-1 TRBV5-6 TGTGCCAGCAGCCACGGGCTAGGCAGCTATGAGCAGTTCTTC CASSHGLGSYEQFF
TRBD1 - TRBJ2-7 TRBV6-1 TGTGCCAGCCGGGACAGGCGTTCCGAGCAGTACTTC CASRDRRSEQYF
TRBD1 few TRBJ2-5 TRBV10-3 TGTGCCATCAGTTGGACAGGGCAGGAGACCCAGTACTTC CAISWTGQETQYF
- - TRBJ2-7 TRBV12-3/TRBV12-4 TGTGCCAGCAGTTCCAAACGGGGGAAGGACGAGCTGTACTTC CASSSKRGKDELYF
- - TRBJ2-7 TRBV6-2/TRBV6-3 TGTGCCAGCAGTTACTCAGGGGGGAATACCTACGAGCAGTACTTC CASSYSGGNTYEQYF
- few TRBJ2-7 TRBV7-8 TGTGCCAGCAGCTTAGGACAGGCCGGTGGGCAGTACTTC CASSLGQAGGQYF
TRBD2 - TRBJ2-7 TRBV20-1 TGCAGTGCTAGTTGGGAGCGGGAGATCTCCGAGCAGTACTTC CSASWEREISEQYF
- many TRBJ2-2 TRBV5-6 TGTGCCAGCAGCTTATTGGGGTCGGACACCGGGGAGCTGTTTTTT CASSLLGSDTGELFF
TRBD2 few TRBJ2-7 TRBV11-2 TGTGCCAGCAGCCCCCCCGGGACCAGCGGGAGGGGCGAGCAGTACTTC CASSPPGTSGRGEQYF
- many TRBJ2-1 TRBV11-2 TGTGCCAGCAGCTTAGGGGATCTCAGTGAGCAGTTCTTC CASSLGDLSEQFF
- few TRBJ2-7 TRBV10-1 TGCGCCAGCTCGGACAGCGACTACTCCTACGAGCAGTACTTC CASSDSDYSYEQYF